The clone carrying this T cell receptor (beta chain) turned up a few times. The sample belongs to a study of T-cell reconstitution after alpha-beta-depleted transplantation in children. For TCRbeta, the library was prepared with unique molecular identifiers. Each CDR3 protein is one row after TCRdb ran MiXCR on the PCR reads. The sample shows 450,000 to 600,000 distinct CDR3 sequences, approximately 20% of them seen only once. Germline CDR1 and CDR2: SGHRS and YFSETQ. V gave up 3 bases and J gave up 1 base, with 17 bases separating them. This CDR3 has 17 residues. The sample consisted of PBMCs from the stem cell graft donor, taken from the stem cell graft. The receptor comes from a human donor who donated a stem cell graft to a child with acute lymphoblastic leukemia. V usage is TRBV5-1 and J usage is TRBJ2-1; no clear D. The CDR3 DNA sequence: TGCGCCAGCAGCTCCCTTTTGGGGAATCCTTCCTACAATGAGCAGTTCTTC. Protein product: CASSSLLGNPSYNEQFF.